The clone carrying this T cell receptor beta chain was counted at least ten times. Genomic DNA acted as the template from which TCR beta VDJ combination and CDR3 sequence profiling were carried out. MiXCR was run by TCRdb on the reads, yielding one entry per CDR3 protein. This sample carries 450,000 to 550,000 distinct CDR3 sequences, approximately 33% of them seen once, and the ten largest clones take 0.8% to 0.85%. The sample originates from a study of CD8+CD57+ T cells in acquired aplastic anemia. The V end lost 4 bases, the J end lost 13 bases, and 21 bases lay between the germline ends. The CDR3 runs 15 residues. Germline V lookup: CDR1 SGDLS, CDR2 YYNGEE. An expansion of CD8+CD57+ cells by flow cytometry had been shown in patients chosen for sequencing.

This receptor was identified in a human donor with aplastic anemia. The sequencing input was sorted CD4+, CD8+, or CD8+CD57+ T cells (not recorded which) from PBMCs. The rearrangement links TRBV9 to TRBJ1-6; the D is unclear. The CDR3 nucleotides read TGTGCCAGCAGCCCGGGCCGTAGCGTCCTAGGTCCCCTCCACTTT. Its protein product is CASSPGRSVLGPLHF.